This T cell receptor (beta chain) was recorded in a study of early T cells in non-severe SARS-CoV-2 infection. The CDR3 is 14 residues long. CDR1 is SNHLY and CDR2 is FYNNEI in the germline V gene. Between the trimmed V and J ends, which lost 4 bases and 4 bases, there was a span of 13 bases. This clonotype was detected many times. Via MiXCR, TCRdb re-called the 5' RACE reads, giving one row per CDR3 protein. The top ten hold about 2.6% of the sample, which has 25,000 or so distinct CDR3 sequences, around 5.8% seen once. Material: whole blood. J is TRBJ1-1 and V is TRBV2; D perhaps matches TRBD1 (5 bases). The TCR sequence derives from an adult who was a healthcare worker with PCR-confirmed SARS-CoV-2 infection or an uninfected control (not recorded which). CDR3 in amino acids: CASSVTDLATEAFF. Written as DNA, the CDR3 is TGTGCCAGCAGTGTGACAGATCTGGCCACTGAAGCTTTCTTT.